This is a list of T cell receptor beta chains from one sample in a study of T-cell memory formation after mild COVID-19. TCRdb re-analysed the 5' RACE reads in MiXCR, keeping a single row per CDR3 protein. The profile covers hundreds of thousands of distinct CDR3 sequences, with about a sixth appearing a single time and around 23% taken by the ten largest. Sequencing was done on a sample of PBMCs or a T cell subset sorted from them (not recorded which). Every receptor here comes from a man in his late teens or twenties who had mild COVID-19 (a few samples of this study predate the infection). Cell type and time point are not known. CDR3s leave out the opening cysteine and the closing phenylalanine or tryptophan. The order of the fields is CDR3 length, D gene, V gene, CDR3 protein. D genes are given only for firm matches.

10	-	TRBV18	ASSTDSRDEF
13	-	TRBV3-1	ASSQGVPRTDTQY
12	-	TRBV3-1	ASSQGLGAGELF
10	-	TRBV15	ATSREGGEQF
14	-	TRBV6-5	ASSYRARSIQETQY
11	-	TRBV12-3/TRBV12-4	ASSSLGTDTQY
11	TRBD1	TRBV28	AGGQGFSGELF
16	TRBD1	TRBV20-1	SARGPGQQKPMNTEAF
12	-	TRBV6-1	ASSRGSSYNEQF
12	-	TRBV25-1	ASSVGGRNYGYT
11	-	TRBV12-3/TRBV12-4	ASSLVITYGYT
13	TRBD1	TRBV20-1	SARDRDRVDEKLF
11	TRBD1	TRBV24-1	ATSEGTGSGAF
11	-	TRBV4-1	ASSQTENTEAF
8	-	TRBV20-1	SAGQDTQY
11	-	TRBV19	ATRHTNTGELF
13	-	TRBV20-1	SARDSGAGEETQY
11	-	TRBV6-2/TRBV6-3	ASSYSMSYEQY
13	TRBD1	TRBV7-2	ASSARDRANSPLH
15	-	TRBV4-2	ASSQVALASPSDTQY